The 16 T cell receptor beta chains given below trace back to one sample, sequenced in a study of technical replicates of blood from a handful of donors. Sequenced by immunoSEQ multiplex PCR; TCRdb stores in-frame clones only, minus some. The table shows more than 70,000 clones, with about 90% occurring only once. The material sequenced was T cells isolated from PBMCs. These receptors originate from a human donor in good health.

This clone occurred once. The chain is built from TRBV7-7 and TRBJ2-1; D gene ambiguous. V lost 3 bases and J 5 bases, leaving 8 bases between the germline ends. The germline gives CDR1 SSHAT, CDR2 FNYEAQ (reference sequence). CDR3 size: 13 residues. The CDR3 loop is CASSFDGDNEQFF. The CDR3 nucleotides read TGTGCCAGCAGCTTCGACGGAGACAATGAGCAGTTCTTC.

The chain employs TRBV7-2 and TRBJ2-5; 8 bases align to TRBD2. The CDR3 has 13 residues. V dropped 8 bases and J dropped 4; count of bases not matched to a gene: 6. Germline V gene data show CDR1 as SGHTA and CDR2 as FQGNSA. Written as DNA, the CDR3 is TGTGCCAGCCGGAGCGGGGGCCTAGAGACCCAGTACTTC. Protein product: CASRSGGLETQYF.

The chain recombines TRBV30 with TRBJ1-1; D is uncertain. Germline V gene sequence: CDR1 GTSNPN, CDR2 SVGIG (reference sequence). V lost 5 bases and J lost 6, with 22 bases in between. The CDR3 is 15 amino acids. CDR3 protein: CAWGRGVLDAAEAFF. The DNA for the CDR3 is TGTGCCTGGGGGCGGGGTGTATTGGACGCGGCTGAAGCTTTCTTT.

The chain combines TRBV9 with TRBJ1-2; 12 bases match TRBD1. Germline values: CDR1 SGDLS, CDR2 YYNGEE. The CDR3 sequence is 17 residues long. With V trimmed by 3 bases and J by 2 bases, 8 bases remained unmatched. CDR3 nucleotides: TGTGCCAGCAGCGCATCCGGGACAGGGGGCGCCAACTATGGCTACACCTTC. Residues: CASSASGTGGANYGYTF.

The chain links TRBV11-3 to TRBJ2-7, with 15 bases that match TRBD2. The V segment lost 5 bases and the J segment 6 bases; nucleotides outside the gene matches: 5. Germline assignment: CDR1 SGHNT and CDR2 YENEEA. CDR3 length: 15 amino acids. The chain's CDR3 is CASSSGLAGGIEQYF. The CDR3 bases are TGTGCCAGCAGCAGTGGACTAGCGGGGGGGATCGAGCAGTACTTC.

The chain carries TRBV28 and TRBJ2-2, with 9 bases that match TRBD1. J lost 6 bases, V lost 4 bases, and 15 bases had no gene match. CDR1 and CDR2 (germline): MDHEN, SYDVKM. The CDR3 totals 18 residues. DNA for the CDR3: TGTGCCAGCAGTTCCCCACCATCCAAGGGACAGGGTGCCGGGGAGCTGTTTTTT. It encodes CASSSPPSKGQGAGELFF.

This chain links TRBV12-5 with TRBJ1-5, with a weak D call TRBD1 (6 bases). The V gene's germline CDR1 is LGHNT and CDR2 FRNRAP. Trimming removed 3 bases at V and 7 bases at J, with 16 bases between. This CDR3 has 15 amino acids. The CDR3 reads CASGFPQGLFQPQHF. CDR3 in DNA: TGTGCTAGTGGTTTTCCTCAGGGGCTATTCCAGCCCCAGCATTTT. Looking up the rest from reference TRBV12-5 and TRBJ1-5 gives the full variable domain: DARVTQTPRHKVTEMGQEVTMRCQPILGHNTVFWYRQTMMQGLELLAYFRNRAPLDDSGMPKDRFSAEMPDATLATLKIQPSEPRDSAVYFCASGFPQGLFQPQHFGDGTRLSIL.

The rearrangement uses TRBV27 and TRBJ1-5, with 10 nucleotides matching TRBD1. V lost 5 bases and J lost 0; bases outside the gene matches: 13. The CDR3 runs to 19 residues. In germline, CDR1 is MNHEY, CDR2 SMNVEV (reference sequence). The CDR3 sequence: CASSPARDRGSYSNQPQHF. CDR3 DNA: TGTGCCAGCAGTCCAGCCCGGGACAGGGGAAGCTATAGCAATCAGCCCCAGCATTTT.

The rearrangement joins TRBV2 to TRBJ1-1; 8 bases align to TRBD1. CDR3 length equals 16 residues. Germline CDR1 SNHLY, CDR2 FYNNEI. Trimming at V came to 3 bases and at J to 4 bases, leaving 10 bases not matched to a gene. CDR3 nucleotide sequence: TGTGCCAGCAGTGAGATACAGGGGGGGTTAGGCACTGAAGCTTTCTTT. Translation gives CASSEIQGGLGTEAFF.

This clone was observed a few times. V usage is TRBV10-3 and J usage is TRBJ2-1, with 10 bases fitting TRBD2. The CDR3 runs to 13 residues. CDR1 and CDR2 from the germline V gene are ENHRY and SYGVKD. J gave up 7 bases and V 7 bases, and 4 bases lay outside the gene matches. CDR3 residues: CAITLAGVNEQFF. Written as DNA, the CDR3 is TGTGCCATCACTCTAGCGGGAGTGAATGAGCAGTTCTTC.

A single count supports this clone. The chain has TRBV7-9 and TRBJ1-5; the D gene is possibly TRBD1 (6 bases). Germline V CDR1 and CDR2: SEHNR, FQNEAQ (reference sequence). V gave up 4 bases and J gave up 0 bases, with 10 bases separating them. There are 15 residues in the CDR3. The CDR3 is CASSYGQNSNQPQHF. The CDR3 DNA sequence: TGTGCCAGCAGCTACGGACAGAATAGCAATCAGCCCCAGCATTTT.

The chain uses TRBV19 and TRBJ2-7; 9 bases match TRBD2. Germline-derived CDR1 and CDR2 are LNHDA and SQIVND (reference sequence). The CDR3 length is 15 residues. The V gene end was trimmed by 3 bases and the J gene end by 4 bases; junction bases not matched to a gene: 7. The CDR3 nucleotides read TGTGCCAGTAGTATGATAGCGGGAGCGGGGTACGAGCAGTACTTC. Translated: CASSMIAGAGYEQYF.

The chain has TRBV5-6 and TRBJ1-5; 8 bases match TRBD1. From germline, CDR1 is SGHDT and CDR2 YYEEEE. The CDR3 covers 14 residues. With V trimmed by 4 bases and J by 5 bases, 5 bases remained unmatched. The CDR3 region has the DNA TGTGCCAGCAGCAAAGACAGGGGACATCAGCCCCAGCATTTT. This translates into CASSKDRGHQPQHF. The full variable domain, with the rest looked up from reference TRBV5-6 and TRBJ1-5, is DAGVTQSPTHLIKTRGQQVTLRCSPKSGHDTVSWYQQALGQGPQFIFQYYEEEERQRGNFPDRFSGHQFPNYSSELNVNALLLGDSALYLCASSKDRGHQPQHFGDGTRLSIL.

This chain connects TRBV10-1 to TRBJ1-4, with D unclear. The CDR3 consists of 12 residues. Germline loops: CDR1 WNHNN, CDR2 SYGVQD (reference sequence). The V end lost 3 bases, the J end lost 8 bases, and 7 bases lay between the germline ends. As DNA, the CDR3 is TGCGCCAGCAGTGACTCGGGGGAAAAACTGTTTTTT. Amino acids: CASSDSGEKLFF.

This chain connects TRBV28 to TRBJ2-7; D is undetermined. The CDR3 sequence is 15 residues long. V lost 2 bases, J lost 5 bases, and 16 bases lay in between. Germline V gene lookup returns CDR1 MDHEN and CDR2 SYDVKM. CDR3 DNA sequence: TGTGCCAGCAGTTTAGGCAATGCTAGGTCCCACGAGCAGTACTTC. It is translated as CASSLGNARSHEQYF.

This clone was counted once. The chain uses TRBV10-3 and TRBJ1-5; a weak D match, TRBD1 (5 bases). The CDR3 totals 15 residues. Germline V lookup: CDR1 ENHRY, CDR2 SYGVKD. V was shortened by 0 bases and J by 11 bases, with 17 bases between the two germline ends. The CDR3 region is CAISESAGAALAQHF. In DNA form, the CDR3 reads TGTGCCATCAGTGAGTCAGCTGGGGCCGCTTTAGCCCAGCATTTT.